This passage covers 21 T cell receptor beta chains from one sample sequenced in a study of blood T cell repertoires in COVID-19. TCRdb keeps only in-frame clones here, not all; method: immunoSEQ multiplex PCR. Of 170,000 or so clones listed, 80% to 90% are singletons. Sequencing input: peripheral blood. These receptors all come from a man aged 18-30 years who had recovered from COVID-19.

This rearrangement joins TRBV10-3 to TRBJ1-3, with 7 bases aligning to TRBD1. This CDR3 contains 16 residues. Trimming took 6 bases from V and 2 from J; bases not matched to a gene: 10. Germline CDR1 is ENHRY and CDR2 is SYGVKD. This CDR3 reads CAIRSPTGNTGNTIYF. The CDR3 region has the DNA TGTGCCATCAGGAGTCCGACAGGGAACACTGGAAACACCATATATTTT.

The chain uses TRBV9 and TRBJ2-1, with a tentative D call TRBD2 (6 bases). The V end was cut by 3 bases, the J end by 6 bases, with 13 bases between. CDR3 length: 14 residues. CDR1 and CDR2 from the germline V gene are SGDLS and YYNGEE. This CDR3 is CASSAAPAGNEQFF. The CDR3, as DNA: TGTGCCAGCAGCGCTGCTCCAGCGGGCAATGAGCAGTTCTTC.

This rearrangement joins TRBV7-8 to TRBJ2-1, with 10 nucleotides matching TRBD1. Germline CDR1 and CDR2: SGHVS and FQNEAQ. CDR3 length equals 15 residues. V lost 4 bases, J lost 4 bases, and 4 bases stayed unmatched. For the CDR3, the DNA is TGTGCCAGCAGCTACGGGACAGGGGTATACAATGAGCAGTTCTTC. It encodes CASSYGTGVYNEQFF.

The CDR3 DNA is TGTGCCAGCAGTCGAGGAGGGGAAACAGATACGCAGTATTTT. Amino acid sequence: CASSRGGETDTQYF. The chain is built from TRBV28 and TRBJ2-3; D is possibly TRBD2 (6 bases). This CDR3 region has 14 residues. CDR1 and CDR2 (germline): MDHEN, SYDVKM. With 5 bases removed from V and 3 bases from J, the gap between germline ends came to 12 bases.

This clone showed up just a few times. This chain uses TRBV5-6 with TRBJ2-4; no reliable D call. With 2 bases removed from V and 6 bases from J, the gap between germline ends came to 9 bases. Germline V gives CDR1 SGHDT, CDR2 YYEEEE. There are 13 residues in the CDR3. The CDR3 sequence is CASSLSAGNIQYF. Here the CDR3 DNA reads TGTGCCAGCAGCTTAAGCGCCGGAAACATTCAGTACTTC. The variable domain in full, completed from reference TRBV5-6 and TRBJ2-4, reads DAGVTQSPTHLIKTRGQQVTLRCSPKSGHDTVSWYQQALGQGPQFIFQYYEEEERQRGNFPDRFSGHQFPNYSSELNVNALLLGDSALYLCASSLSAGNIQYFGAGTRLSVL.

CDR3 sequence reads: CASSNLSRRRVHYGYTF. The CDR3 nucleotides read TGTGCCAGCAGTAATTTGAGTAGGCGCAGGGTACACTATGGCTACACCTTC. The chain employs TRBV28 and TRBJ1-2, with D possibly TRBD1 on 5 matching bases. Trimming took off 5 bases at V and 3 bases at J, with 22 bases between the two ends. This CDR3 is built from 17 residues. Germline V CDR1 and CDR2: MDHEN, SYDVKM.

The gene calls are TRBV3-1 (or the pseudogene TRBV3-2) and TRBJ1-3; possible D gene TRBD1, 6 bases. V lost 1 base, J lost 4 bases, and 26 bases lay in between. The CDR3 is 20 amino acids. CDR1 and CDR2 (germline): LGHDT, YNNKEL (reference sequence). CDR3 nucleotides: TGTGCCAGCAGCCAAGGGGGGGGGCAGGGATCCAGCCTAAGAGGAAACACCATATATTTT. This translates into CASSQGGGQGSSLRGNTIYF.

V usage is TRBV11-3 and J usage is TRBJ2-2; D not resolved. Germline V gene data show CDR1 as SGHNT and CDR2 as YENEEA. The CDR3 is 14 amino acids. The ends were cut back, 2 bases at V and 1 base at J, with 5 bases in the middle. The CDR3 DNA sequence: TGTGCCAGCAGCTTACGCGGGAACACCGGGGAGCTGTTTTTT. Translating it yields CASSLRGNTGELFF.

The gene calls are TRBV5-1 and TRBJ1-1; 7 bases line up with TRBD1. This CDR3 is 13 amino acids long. CDR1 and CDR2 (germline): SGHRS, YFSETQ. Germline trimming cut 5 bases from V and 0 bases from J; bases unmatched to any gene: 1. CDR3: CASRGGMNTEAFF. The CDR3 nucleotides are TGCGCCAGCAGAGGGGGCATGAACACTGAAGCTTTCTTT. Combining the CDR3 with reference TRBV5-1 and TRBJ1-1 gives the whole variable domain KAGVTQTPRYLIKTRGQQVTLSCSPISGHRSVSWYQQTPGQGLQFLFEYFSETQRNKGNFPGRFSGRQFSNSRSEMNVSTLELGDSALYLCASRGGMNTEAFFGQGTRLTVV.

The chain joins TRBV27 to TRBJ2-7, with D possibly being TRBD1 (6 bases). The CDR3 is made up of 15 amino acids. The germline gives CDR1 MNHEY, CDR2 SMNVEV (reference sequence). V was shortened by 6 bases and J by 0 bases, with 15 bases between the two germline ends. In DNA form, the CDR3 reads TGTGCCAGCAGCGTAGGGAACAGGGACTCCTACGAGCAGTACTTC. Its translation: CASSVGNRDSYEQYF.

This clone was seen just once. The V gene is TRBV15, the J gene TRBJ2-2, with a possible D match to TRBD2 (6 bases). This CDR3 is 16 amino acids long. Trimming shortened V by 5 bases and J by 7 bases, and 20 bases separated the two germline ends. Germline CDR1 reads LNHNV; CDR2 reads YYDKDF (reference sequence). The CDR3 region is CATSPNGAAGSGELFF. CDR3 coding DNA: TGTGCCACCAGCCCGAATGGGGCGGCCGGGAGCGGGGAGCTGTTTTTT.

The chain carries TRBV19 and TRBJ1-4, with 8 bases fitting TRBD1. Germline CDR1 reads LNHDA; CDR2 reads SQIVND (reference sequence). CDR3 length: 14 amino acids. Germline trimming cut 9 bases from V and 5 bases from J; bases unmatched to any gene: 8. This CDR3 reads CASRTGGGNEKLFF. CDR3 bases: TGTGCCAGCCGAACAGGGGGAGGCAATGAAAAACTGTTTTTT.

The genes are TRBV28 and TRBJ2-4; 8 bases align to TRBD1. Trimming at V came to 7 bases and at J to 2 bases, leaving 7 bases not matched to a gene. This CDR3 comprises 15 residues. From germline, CDR1 is MDHEN and CDR2 SYDVKM. In nucleotides, the CDR3 is TGTGCCAGCACCCAGGGGGCGATAACCAAAAACATTCAGTACTTC. As protein: CASTQGAITKNIQYF.

The rearrangement links TRBV29-1 to TRBJ1-4, with 8 bases fitting TRBD1. V lost 6 bases and J lost 7; bases outside the gene matches: 7. Germline values: CDR1 SQVTM, CDR2 ANQGSEA. CDR3 length: 13 residues. In DNA, the CDR3 is TGCAGCGTAGCCGGACAGGGAGGTGAAAAACTGTTTTTT. Its protein is CSVAGQGGEKLFF.

This clone has only one observation. J is TRBJ1-4 and V is TRBV6-2 or TRBV6-3, with 10 bases that match TRBD1. Germline-derived CDR1 and CDR2 are MNHEY and SVGEGT. V dropped 2 bases and J dropped 7; count of bases not matched to a gene: 4. The CDR3 sequence is 15 residues long. The CDR3 nucleotides read TGTGCCAGCAGTTACAGGGGACAGGGGCGTGAAAAACTGTTTTTT. Translation: CASSYRGQGREKLFF.

Comments on this clone: The sample holds other DNA sequences that translate to the same CDR3. CDR3 DNA sequence: TGTGCCAGCTCACCAGACAGGGCGCGTGAAAAACTGTTTTTT. This codes for CASSPDRAREKLFF. The chain joins TRBV18 to TRBJ1-4; 7 bases are a match to TRBD1. Germline V gene sequence: CDR1 KGHSH, CDR2 LQKENI. The CDR3 is 14 amino acids. The trim removed 2 bases at V and 7 bases at J, leaving 4 bases unmatched.

V and J are TRBV19 and TRBJ1-2; unclear D gene. Germline CDR1 and CDR2: LNHDA and SQIVND (reference sequence). V shed 7 bases and J shed 6 bases, with 9 bases lying between them. The CDR3 has 11 residues. The CDR3 DNA reads TGTGCCAGTAAACAAGAGGATGGCTACACCTTC. Its protein product is CASKQEDGYTF.

The genes are TRBV6-4 and TRBJ2-1; 11 bases match TRBD2. The ends lost 5 bases at V and 1 base at J; junction bases unmatched: 7. Germline-derived CDR1 and CDR2 are MRHNA and SNTAGT. CDR3 size: 17 residues. In DNA form, the CDR3 reads TGTGCCAGCAGTTTAGCGGGAGGGCCAGGGTCCTACAATGAGCAGTTCTTC. Translating gives CASSLAGGPGSYNEQFF.

The CDR3 coding sequence is TGTGCCAGCAGCCCCACCCTGACAGGTGGGGGCTACACCTTC. Protein: CASSPTLTGGGYTF. The chain is built from TRBV9 and TRBJ1-2, with D perhaps matching TRBD1 (6 bases). Germline V lookup: CDR1 SGDLS, CDR2 YYNGEE. Trimming took 4 bases from V and 8 from J, leaving 18 bases between them. The CDR3 spans 14 residues.

The chain employs TRBV19 and TRBJ2-2, with D perhaps TRBD1 (6 bases). The germline gives CDR1 LNHDA, CDR2 SQIVND (reference sequence). With 6 bases removed from V and 1 base from J, the gap between germline ends came to 9 bases. The CDR3 is 14 amino acids. The CDR3 loop is CASRADRNTGELFF. For the CDR3, the DNA is TGTGCCAGTAGGGCGGACAGGAACACCGGGGAGCTGTTTTTT.

The chain has TRBV5-6 and TRBJ1-2, with TRBD1 matching 9 bases. Germline V CDR1 and CDR2: SGHDT, YYEEEE. With 3 bases clipped from V and 0 bases from J, the junction kept 3 bases outside the gene matches. This CDR3 contains 15 residues. The CDR3 sequence: CASSWDREANYGYTF. The CDR3 DNA sequence: TGTGCCAGCAGCTGGGACAGGGAAGCTAACTATGGCTACACCTTC.